The subject of this entry is one T cell receptor (beta chain). Antigen unknown. Clones were read by immunoSEQ multiplex PCR, and TCRdb kept only the in-frame ones, dropping some. The repertoire holds tens of thousands of clones, with approximately 84% as singletons. V lost 10 bases, J lost 5 bases, and 11 bases lay in between. CDR3 length equals 11 residues. Germline values: CDR1 SEHNR, CDR2 FQNEAQ (reference sequence). This sample was included in a study of PD-1 blockade in mismatch repair-deficient tumors. Study-level background: Enrolled 2013-2016, patients had progressing, pretreated mismatch repair-deficient cancers of 12 types.

General study findings and limits: Tumor-resident clones, often undetectable pretreatment in blood, expanded then contracted after pembrolizumab.

TCR sequencing covered three patients who responded to pembrolizumab. The sequence was obtained from an adult with mismatch repair-deficient cancer. The genes are TRBV7-9 and TRBJ1-1, with D unresolved. The specimen was peripheral blood, collected 12 weeks after starting pembrolizumab. For the CDR3, the DNA is TGTGCCACCTTACCCGGAACTGAAGCTTTCTTT. Translated: CATLPGTEAFF.